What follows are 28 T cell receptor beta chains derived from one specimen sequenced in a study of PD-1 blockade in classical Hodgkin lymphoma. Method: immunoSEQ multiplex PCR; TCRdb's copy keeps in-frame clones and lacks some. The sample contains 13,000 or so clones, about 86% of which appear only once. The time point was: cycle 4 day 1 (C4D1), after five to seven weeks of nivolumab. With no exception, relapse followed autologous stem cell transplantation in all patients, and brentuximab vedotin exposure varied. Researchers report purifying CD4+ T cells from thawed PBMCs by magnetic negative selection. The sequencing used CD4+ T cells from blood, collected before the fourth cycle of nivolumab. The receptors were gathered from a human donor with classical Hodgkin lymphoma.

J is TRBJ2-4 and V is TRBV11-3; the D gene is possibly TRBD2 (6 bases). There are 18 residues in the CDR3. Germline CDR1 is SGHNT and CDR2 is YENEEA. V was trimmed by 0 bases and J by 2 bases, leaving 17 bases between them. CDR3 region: CASSLENRDSGPKNIQYF. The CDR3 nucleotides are TGTGCCAGCAGCTTAGAGAACCGGGACTCAGGACCCAAAAACATTCAGTACTTC.

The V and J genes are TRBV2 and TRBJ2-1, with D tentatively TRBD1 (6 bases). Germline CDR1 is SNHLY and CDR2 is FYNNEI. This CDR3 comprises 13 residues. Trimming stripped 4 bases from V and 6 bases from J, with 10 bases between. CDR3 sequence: CASSVNRANEQFF. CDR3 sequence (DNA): TGTGCCAGCAGTGTTAACAGGGCCAATGAGCAGTTCTTC.

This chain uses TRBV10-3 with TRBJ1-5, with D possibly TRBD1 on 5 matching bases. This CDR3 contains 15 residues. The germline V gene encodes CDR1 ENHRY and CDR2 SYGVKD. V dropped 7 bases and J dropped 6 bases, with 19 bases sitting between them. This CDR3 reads CAIKDSGLGGQPQHF. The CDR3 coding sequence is TGTGCCATCAAGGATTCGGGGCTAGGCGGTCAGCCCCAGCATTTT.

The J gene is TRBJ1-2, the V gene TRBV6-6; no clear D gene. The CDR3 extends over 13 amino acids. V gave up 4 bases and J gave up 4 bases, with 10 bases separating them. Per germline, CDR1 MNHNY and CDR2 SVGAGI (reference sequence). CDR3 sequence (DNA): TGTGCCAGCAGTTCTATGGAACCCTATGGCTACACCTTC. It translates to CASSSMEPYGYTF.

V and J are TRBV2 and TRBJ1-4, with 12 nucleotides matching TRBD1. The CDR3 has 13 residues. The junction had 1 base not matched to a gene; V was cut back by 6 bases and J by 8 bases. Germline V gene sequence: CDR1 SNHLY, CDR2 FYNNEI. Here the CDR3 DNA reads TGTGCCAGCAGAGGGACAGGGGGCGAAAAACTGTTTTTT. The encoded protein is CASRGTGGEKLFF.

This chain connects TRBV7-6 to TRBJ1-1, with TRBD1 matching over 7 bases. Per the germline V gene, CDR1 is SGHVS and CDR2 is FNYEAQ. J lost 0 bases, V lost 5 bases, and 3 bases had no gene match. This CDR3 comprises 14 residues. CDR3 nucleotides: TGTGCCAGCAGCGCGACAGGGATGAACACTGAAGCTTTCTTT. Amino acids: CASSATGMNTEAFF.

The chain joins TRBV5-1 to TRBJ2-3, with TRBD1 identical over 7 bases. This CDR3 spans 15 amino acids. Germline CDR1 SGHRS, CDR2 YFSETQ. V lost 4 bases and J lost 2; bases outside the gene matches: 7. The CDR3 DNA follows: TGCGCCAGCAGCCCGGGACAGCTAACCACAGATACGCAGTATTTT. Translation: CASSPGQLTTDTQYF.

CDR3 in DNA: TGTGCCAGCAGCCTAGGGACAGGGGCCACCGGGGAGCTGTTTTTT. Residues: CASSLGTGATGELFF. The chain links TRBV7-9 to TRBJ2-2; 10 nucleotides match TRBD1. Germline V gene data show CDR1 as SEHNR and CDR2 as FQNEAQ (reference sequence). Unmatched junction bases numbered 4, after V lost 5 bases and J lost 4 bases. This CDR3 is built from 15 residues.

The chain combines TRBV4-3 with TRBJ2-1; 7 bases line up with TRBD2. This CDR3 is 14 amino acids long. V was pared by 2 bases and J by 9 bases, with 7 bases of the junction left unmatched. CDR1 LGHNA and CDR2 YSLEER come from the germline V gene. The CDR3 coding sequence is TGCGCCAGCAGCCAACTAACTAGCGTAAGTGAGCAGTTCTTC. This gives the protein CASSQLTSVSEQFF.

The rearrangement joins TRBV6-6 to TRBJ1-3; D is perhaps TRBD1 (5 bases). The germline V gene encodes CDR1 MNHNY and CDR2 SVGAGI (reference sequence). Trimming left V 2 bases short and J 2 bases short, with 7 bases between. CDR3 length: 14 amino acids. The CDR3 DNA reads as TGTGCCAGCAGTTACAAGGGGACTGGAAACACCATATATTTT. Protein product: CASSYKGTGNTIYF.

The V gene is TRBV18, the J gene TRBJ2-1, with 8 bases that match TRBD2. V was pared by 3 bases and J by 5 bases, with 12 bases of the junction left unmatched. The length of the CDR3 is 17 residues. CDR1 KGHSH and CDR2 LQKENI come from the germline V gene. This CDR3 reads CASSPQFGGAQNNEQFF. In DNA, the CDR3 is TGTGCCAGCTCACCTCAATTCGGGGGGGCCCAGAACAATGAGCAGTTCTTC.

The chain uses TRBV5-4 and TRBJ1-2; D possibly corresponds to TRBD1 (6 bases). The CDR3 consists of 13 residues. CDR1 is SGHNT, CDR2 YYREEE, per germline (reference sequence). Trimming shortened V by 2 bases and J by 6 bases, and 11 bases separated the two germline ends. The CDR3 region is CASSFEQGDGYTF. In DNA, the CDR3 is TGTGCCAGCAGCTTCGAACAGGGCGATGGCTACACCTTC.

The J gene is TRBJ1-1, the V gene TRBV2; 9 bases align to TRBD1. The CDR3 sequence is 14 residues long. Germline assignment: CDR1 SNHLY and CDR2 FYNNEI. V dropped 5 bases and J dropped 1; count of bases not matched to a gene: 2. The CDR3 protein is CASSKDRGNTEAFF. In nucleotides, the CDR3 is TGTGCCAGCAGTAAGGACAGGGGGAACACTGAAGCTTTCTTT. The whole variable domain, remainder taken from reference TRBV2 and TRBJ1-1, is EPEVTQTPSHQVTQMGQEVILRCVPISNHLYFYWYRQILGQKVEFLVSFYNNEISEKSEIFDDQFSVERPDGSNFTLKIRSTKLEDSAMYFCASSKDRGNTEAFFGQGTRLTVV.

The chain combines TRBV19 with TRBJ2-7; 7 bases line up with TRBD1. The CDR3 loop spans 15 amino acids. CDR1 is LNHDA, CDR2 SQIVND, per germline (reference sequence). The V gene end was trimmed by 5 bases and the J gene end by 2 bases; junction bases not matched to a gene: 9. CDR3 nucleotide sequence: TGTGCCAGTAGTTCCCGACAGGGAGTAGCCTACGAGCAGTACTTC. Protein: CASSSRQGVAYEQYF.

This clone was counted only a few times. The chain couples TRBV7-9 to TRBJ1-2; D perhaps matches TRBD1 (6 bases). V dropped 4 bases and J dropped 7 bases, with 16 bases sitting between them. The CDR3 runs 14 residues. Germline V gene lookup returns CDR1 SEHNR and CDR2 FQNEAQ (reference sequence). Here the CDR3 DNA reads TGTGCCAGCAGCTCCCTGGGCAGGGGTTTTGGCTACACCTTC. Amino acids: CASSSLGRGFGYTF.

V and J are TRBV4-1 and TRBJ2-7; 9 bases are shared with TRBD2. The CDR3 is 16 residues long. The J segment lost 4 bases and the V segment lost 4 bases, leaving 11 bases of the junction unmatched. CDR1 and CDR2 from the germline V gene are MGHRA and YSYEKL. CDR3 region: CASSPGLAGVPYEQYF. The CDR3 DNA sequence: TGCGCCAGCAGCCCGGGCTTAGCGGGGGTTCCGTACGAGCAGTACTTC.

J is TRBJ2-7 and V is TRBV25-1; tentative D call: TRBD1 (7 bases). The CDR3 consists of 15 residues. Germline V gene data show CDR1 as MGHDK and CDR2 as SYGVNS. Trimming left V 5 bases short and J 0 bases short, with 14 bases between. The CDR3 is CASSNRGTVSYEQYF. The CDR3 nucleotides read TGTGCCAGCAGTAACCGCGGGACAGTCTCCTACGAGCAGTACTTC.

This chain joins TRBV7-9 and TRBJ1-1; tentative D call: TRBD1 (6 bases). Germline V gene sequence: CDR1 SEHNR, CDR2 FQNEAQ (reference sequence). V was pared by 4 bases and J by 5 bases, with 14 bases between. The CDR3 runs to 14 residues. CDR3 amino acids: CASSWGQEGTEAFF. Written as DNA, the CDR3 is TGTGCCAGCAGCTGGGGGCAGGAAGGAACTGAAGCTTTCTTT.

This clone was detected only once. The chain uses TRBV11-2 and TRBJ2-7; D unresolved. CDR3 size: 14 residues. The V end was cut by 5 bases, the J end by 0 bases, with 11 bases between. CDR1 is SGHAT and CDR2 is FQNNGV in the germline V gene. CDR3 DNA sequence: TGTGCCAGCAGCGTCCTCAGGAGCTCCTACGAGCAGTACTTC. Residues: CASSVLRSSYEQYF.

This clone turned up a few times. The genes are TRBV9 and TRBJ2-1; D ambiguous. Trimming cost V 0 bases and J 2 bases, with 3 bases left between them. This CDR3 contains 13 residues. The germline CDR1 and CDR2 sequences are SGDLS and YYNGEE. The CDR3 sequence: CASSVDPYNEQFF. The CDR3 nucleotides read TGTGCCAGCAGCGTAGACCCCTACAATGAGCAGTTCTTC.

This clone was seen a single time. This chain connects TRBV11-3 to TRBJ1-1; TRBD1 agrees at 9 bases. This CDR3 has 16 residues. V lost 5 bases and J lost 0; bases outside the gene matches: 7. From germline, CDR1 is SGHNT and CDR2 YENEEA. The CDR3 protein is CASSRFTGGLNTEAFF. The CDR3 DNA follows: TGTGCCAGCAGCCGTTTCACAGGGGGCTTGAACACTGAAGCTTTCTTT.

CDR3 sequence reads: CASTYLGTGFVNQPQHF. In nucleotides, the CDR3 is TGTGCCAGTACCTACCTCGGGACAGGGTTTGTGAATCAGCCCCAGCATTTT. The V gene is TRBV19, the J gene TRBJ1-5, with 9 bases lining up with TRBD1. Germline CDR1 is LNHDA and CDR2 is SQIVND (reference sequence). The CDR3 runs 17 residues. J lost 4 bases, V lost 7 bases, and 14 bases had no gene match.

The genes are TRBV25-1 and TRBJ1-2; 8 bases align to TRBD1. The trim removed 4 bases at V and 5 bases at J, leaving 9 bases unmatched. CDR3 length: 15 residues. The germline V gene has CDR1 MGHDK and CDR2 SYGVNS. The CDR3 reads CASSGRTGTFYGYTF. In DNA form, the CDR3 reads TGTGCCAGCAGTGGGCGGACAGGGACTTTTTATGGCTACACCTTC.

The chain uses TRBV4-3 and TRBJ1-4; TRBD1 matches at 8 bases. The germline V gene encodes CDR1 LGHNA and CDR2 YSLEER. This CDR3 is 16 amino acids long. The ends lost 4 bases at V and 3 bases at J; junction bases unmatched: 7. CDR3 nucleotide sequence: TGCGCCAGCAGCCCCCTCCGGGGACAGGCTAATGAAAAACTGTTTTTT. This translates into CASSPLRGQANEKLFF.

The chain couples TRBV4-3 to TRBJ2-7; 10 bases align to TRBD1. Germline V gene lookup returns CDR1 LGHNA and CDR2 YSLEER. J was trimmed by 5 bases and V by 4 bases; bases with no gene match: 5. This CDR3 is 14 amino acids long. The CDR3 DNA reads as TGCGCCAGCAGCCGTCTCGGGACAGGGGACGAGCAGTACTTC. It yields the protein CASSRLGTGDEQYF.

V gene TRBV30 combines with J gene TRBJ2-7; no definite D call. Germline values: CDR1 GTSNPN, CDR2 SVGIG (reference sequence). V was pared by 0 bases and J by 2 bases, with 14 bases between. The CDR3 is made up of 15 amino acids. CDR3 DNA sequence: TGTGCCTGGAGTGTACTCGGATGGGGAACCTACGAGCAGTACTTC. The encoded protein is CAWSVLGWGTYEQYF.

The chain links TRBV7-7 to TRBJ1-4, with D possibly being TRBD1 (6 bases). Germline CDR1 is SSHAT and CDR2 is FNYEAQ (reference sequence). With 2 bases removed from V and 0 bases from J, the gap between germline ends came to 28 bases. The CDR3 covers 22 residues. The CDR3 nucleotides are TGTGCCAGCAGCTTATATTCGATGACGGACAGACTTGACCCTGCAACTAATGAAAAACTGTTTTTT. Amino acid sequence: CASSLYSMTDRLDPATNEKLFF.

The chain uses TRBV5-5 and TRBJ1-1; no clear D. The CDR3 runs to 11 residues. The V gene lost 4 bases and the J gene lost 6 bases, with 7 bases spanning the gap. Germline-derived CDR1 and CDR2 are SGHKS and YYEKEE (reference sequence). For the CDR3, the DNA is TGTGCCAGCAGCGTACACGCTGAAGCTTTCTTT. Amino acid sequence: CASSVHAEAFF.